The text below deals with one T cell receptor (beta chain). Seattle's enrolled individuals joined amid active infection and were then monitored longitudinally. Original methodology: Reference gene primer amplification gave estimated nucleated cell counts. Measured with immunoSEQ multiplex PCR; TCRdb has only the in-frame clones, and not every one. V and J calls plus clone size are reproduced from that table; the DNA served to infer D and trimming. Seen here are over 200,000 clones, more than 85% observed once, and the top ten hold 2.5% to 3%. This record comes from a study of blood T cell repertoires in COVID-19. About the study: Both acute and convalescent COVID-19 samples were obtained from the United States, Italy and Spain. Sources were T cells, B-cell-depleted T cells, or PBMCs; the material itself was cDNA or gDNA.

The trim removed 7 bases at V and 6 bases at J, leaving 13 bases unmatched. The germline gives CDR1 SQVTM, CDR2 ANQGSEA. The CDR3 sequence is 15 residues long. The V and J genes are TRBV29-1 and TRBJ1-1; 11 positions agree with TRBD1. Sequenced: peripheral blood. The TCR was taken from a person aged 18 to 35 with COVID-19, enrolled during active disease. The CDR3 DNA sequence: TGCAGCGGAGGTGGCACGGGGACAGGGGGGCCTGAAGCTTTCTTT. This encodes CSGGGTGTGGPEAFF. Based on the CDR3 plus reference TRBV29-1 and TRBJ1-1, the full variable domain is SAVISQKPSRDICQRGTSLTIQCQVDSQVTMMFWYRQQPGQSLTLIATANQGSEATYESGFVIDKFPISRPNLTFSTLTVSNMSPEDSSIYLCSGGGTGTGGPEAFFGQGTRLTVV.